This T cell receptor beta chain was retrieved from a study of shared clonotypes between healthy human individuals. Study outcomes and limitations: Unshared clonotypes carried lower generation probabilities than those common to all four donors.

Deep was the level used in running the assay. As processed by the authors: With immunoSEQ giving junction-only sequences and no quality scores, filtering differed. Only in-frame clones appear in the TCRdb table, and some are missing; sequencing was by immunoSEQ multiplex PCR. The DNA gave D and trimming, while V, J and clone size come from that table. Here the sample spans about 2.1 million clones, 90% to 95% being singletons. The length of the CDR3 is 12 residues. CDR1 and CDR2 from the germline V gene are MRHNA and SNTAGT. The V end lost 3 bases, the J end lost 7 bases, and 7 bases lay between the germline ends. As regards this clone: Its specificity is not known.

Terminally differentiated effector memory CD45RA+ cells were excluded by CCR7 positive selection of CD45RO-negative cells. The sequence was collected from a man in his late teens or twenties in good health. Some clones in this sample may be carry-over from other donors' samples. J is TRBJ1-5 and V is TRBV6-4; D call uncertain. Source material: naive CD8+ T cells from PBMCs. This chain's CDR3 is CASSEAGQPQHF. The DNA of the CDR3 is TGTGCCAGCAGTGAAGCGGGGCAGCCCCAGCATTTT.